This record concerns one T cell receptor beta chain sequence. The data derive from a study of CD8 T cells in Susac syndrome. A quantity of about 0.45 to 1 ug RNA underwent reverse transcription using random hexamers. With immunoSEQ multiplex PCR, TCR beta CDR3 was amplified across 54 Vbeta and 13 Jbeta. Via MiXCR, TCRdb re-called the immunoSEQ multiplex PCR reads, giving one row per CDR3 protein. The sample includes about 160,000 distinct CDR3 sequences, approximately 95% of them seen just once. Sequencing targeted TCR beta in blood CD8+ and CD4+ T cells. Those who served as multiple sclerosis controls were treatment-naive patients with stable or active relapsing-remitting disease. This sequence originates from a human donor with multiple sclerosis. The sample consisted of CD4+ T cells from PBMCs.

Here the CDR3 reads CASSVRSTSYEQYF. DNA of the CDR3: TGTGCCAGCAGCGTACGGAGTACCTCCTACGAGCAGTACTTC. This chain uses TRBV9 with TRBJ2-7, with no clear D. The CDR3 length is 14 residues. V was shortened by 1 base and J by 0 bases, with 8 bases between the two germline ends. Germline V gene data show CDR1 as SGDLS and CDR2 as YYNGEE.